This T cell receptor beta chain was obtained from a study of cytomegalovirus exposure and HLA in healthy donors. Study-level points and caveats: Across donors, most TCRs were seen rarely, yet some public ones were widespread. HLA restriction was apparent for most CMV-associated TCR beta chains in a later analysis. Later analysis associated a missense DCLRE1C variant with TCR beta V- and J-gene trimming.

The CDR3 has 19 residues. The V end was cut by 1 base, the J end by 7 bases, with 25 bases between. Germline V gene lookup returns CDR1 SEHNR and CDR2 FQNEAQ (reference sequence). This PCR relied on a set of 60 Vbeta primers and 13 Jbeta primers. How the authors handled the data: About 11 million shared chains were among the about 80 million unique TCR beta chains that a later analysis counted. Data came from immunoSEQ multiplex PCR; TCRdb stores just in-frame clones and leaves some out. The V and J calls and clone size come from that table; D and trimming were worked out from the DNA. The repertoire has about 200,000 clones, 80% to 90% of them found once; the top ten carry about 3%. This clone was recorded only once. Its antigen is not identified.

Sequencing was performed on PBMCs. The chain is built from TRBV7-9 and TRBJ2-2; D is possibly TRBD2 (6 bases). The sequence was obtained from a man aged 30 to 39 in good health and CMV-seronegative. The CDR3 spells CASSLGGVGGASSIGELFF. The DNA of the CDR3 is TGTGCCAGCAGCTTAGGGGGCGTCGGGGGAGCCTCTTCCATCGGGGAGCTGTTTTTT.